What follows are 26 T cell receptor beta chains derived from one specimen sequenced in a study of cytomegalovirus exposure and HLA in healthy donors. In the PCR, 60 Vbeta and 13 Jbeta primers were used. Sequenced by immunoSEQ multiplex PCR; TCRdb stores in-frame clones only, minus some. The table records 130,000 or so clones, 75% to 80% of them present only once. Sequencing was performed on PBMCs. The receptor set was obtained from a woman aged 40-49 years in good health and CMV-seronegative.

This chain uses TRBV28 with TRBJ1-2, with TRBD1 identical over 7 bases. This CDR3 has 17 residues. The germline CDR1 and CDR2 sequences are MDHEN and SYDVKM. Trimming took 6 bases from V and 0 from J; bases not matched to a gene: 13. The CDR3 coding sequence is TGTGCCAGCAGGTCCCCGGGACAGATGACATCTAACTATGGCTACACCTTC. Amino acids: CASRSPGQMTSNYGYTF.

The rearrangement links TRBV18 to TRBJ2-5, with TRBD1 identical over 10 bases. V dropped 3 bases and J dropped 1; count of bases not matched to a gene: 2. This CDR3 comprises 15 residues. The germline CDR1 and CDR2 sequences are KGHSH and LQKENI. CDR3 sequence: CASSPGTGAQETQYF. The CDR3 DNA is TGTGCCAGCTCACCCGGGACAGGGGCCCAAGAGACCCAGTACTTC.

The J gene is TRBJ2-1, the V gene TRBV5-1, with TRBD2 matching over 7 bases. The CDR3 sequence is 16 residues long. V dropped 4 bases and J dropped 4; count of bases not matched to a gene: 11. Germline loops: CDR1 SGHRS, CDR2 YFSETQ. Here the CDR3 reads CASSVGGRERYNEQFF. The DNA for the CDR3 is TGCGCCAGCAGCGTCGGTGGGCGGGAGCGATACAATGAGCAGTTCTTC.

The V gene is TRBV28, the J gene TRBJ1-4, with a weak D call TRBD1 (5 bases). The CDR3 is made up of 14 amino acids. V was pared by 6 bases and J by 3 bases, with 11 bases between. The V gene's germline CDR1 is MDHEN and CDR2 SYDVKM. This CDR3 is CASSLTGANEKLFF. The CDR3 nucleotides read TGTGCCAGCAGCTTAACAGGTGCTAATGAAAAACTGTTTTTT.

This clone was detected only a few times. Relative to the germline gene, one junction end is altered; a read error may explain this. V usage is TRBV11-2 and J usage is TRBJ2-4; the match to TRBD1 covers 9 bases. CDR1 is SGHAT and CDR2 is FQNNGV in the germline V gene. This CDR3 has 16 residues. The CDR3 nucleotides read TGTGCCAGCTCCCTCCTAATGACAGGGGGGAAAAACAGTCAGTACTTC. Amino acid sequence: CASSLLMTGGKNSQYF.

The chain uses TRBV7-2 and TRBJ1-2; D is possibly TRBD1 (5 bases). The germline V gene encodes CDR1 SGHTA and CDR2 FQGNSA. The length of the CDR3 is 14 residues. V was pared by 4 bases and J by 9 bases, with 18 bases between. As DNA, the CDR3 is TGTGCCAGCAGCTCCACCCCCCCGGCGGGGCGCTACACCTTC. Its protein product is CASSSTPPAGRYTF.

This chain connects TRBV5-8 to TRBJ2-7, with 7 bases aligning to TRBD1. J was trimmed by 6 bases and V by 4 bases; bases with no gene match: 19. The CDR3 spans 17 residues. CDR1 and CDR2 (germline): SGHTS, YDEGEE. This chain's CDR3 is CASSRTFTGQTNPEQYF. The CDR3 DNA is TGTGCCAGCAGCCGTACTTTCACGGGACAGACAAACCCCGAGCAGTACTTC.

This clone was recorded only once. At one end the junction does not follow the germline gene, possibly because of a read error. V and J are TRBV7-9 and TRBJ2-7; D ambiguous. The germline gives CDR1 SEHNR, CDR2 FQNEAQ (reference sequence). CDR3 length: 12 amino acids. DNA for the CDR3: TGTTCCAGCACCGAAAACTCGGGTGAGCAGTACTTC. It specifies CSSTENSGEQYF.

This clone was seen only once. Compared with germline, one end of the junction differs, possibly owing to a read error. CDR3 in amino acids: CSSSLAGPTGLNQPQHF. Here the CDR3 DNA reads TGTTCCAGCAGCTTAGCGGGGCCGACAGGGTTGAATCAGCCCCAGCATTTT. The V call is TRBV7-9, the J call TRBJ1-5; the match to TRBD1 covers 7 bases. CDR1 is SEHNR and CDR2 is FQNEAQ in the germline V gene (reference sequence). The CDR3 has 17 residues.

The chain carries TRBV2 and TRBJ1-5; TRBD1 matches at 8 bases. J was trimmed by 5 bases and V by 6 bases; bases with no gene match: 12. This CDR3 comprises 16 residues. Germline V gene sequence: CDR1 SNHLY, CDR2 FYNNEI. Here the CDR3 DNA reads TGTGCCAGCAGCGCTTATCGGACAGGGCCGGATCAGCCCCAGCATTTT. It encodes CASSAYRTGPDQPQHF.

V gene TRBV28 combines with J gene TRBJ1-5; the match to TRBD1 covers 10 bases. CDR1 is MDHEN and CDR2 is SYDVKM in the germline V gene. The J segment lost 5 bases and the V segment lost 3 bases, leaving 16 bases of the junction unmatched. The CDR3 is made up of 19 amino acids. The DNA for the CDR3 is TGTGCCAGCAGTTTCCTCCTCCGGGACAGGGGTTCGATCGATCAGCCCCAGCATTTT. Translation: CASSFLLRDRGSIDQPQHF.

This clone occurred a few times. The chain links TRBV7-6 to TRBJ2-3, with 7 bases fitting TRBD2. The V segment lost 1 base and the J segment 2 bases; nucleotides outside the gene matches: 12. CDR3 size: 18 residues. Germline V CDR1 and CDR2: SGHVS, FNYEAQ. This CDR3 reads CASSLEGGLARDTDTQYF. The CDR3 DNA sequence: TGTGCCAGCAGCTTAGAGGGAGGGCTAGCGAGAGACACAGATACGCAGTATTTT.

The CDR3 coding sequence is TGTGCCAGCAGCTTTGGAGCTGATGAAGCTTTCTTT. This translates into CASSFGADEAFF. The V and J genes are TRBV11-3 and TRBJ1-1; D is unclear. The V end was cut by 3 bases, the J end by 7 bases, with 9 bases between. CDR1 and CDR2 from the germline V gene are SGHNT and YENEEA. This CDR3 has 12 residues.

Only one count was recorded for this clone. This chain connects TRBV11-2 to TRBJ2-3; 8 nucleotides match TRBD2. This CDR3 spans 15 amino acids. V lost 6 bases, J lost 7 bases, and 12 bases stayed unmatched. Germline CDR1 SGHAT, CDR2 FQNNGV. The CDR3 nucleotides are TGTGCCAGCAGTCCCGGACTAGCCACCATGTATACGCAGTATTTT. This encodes CASSPGLATMYTQYF.

The J gene is TRBJ2-5, the V gene TRBV28; 8 bases are shared with TRBD2. CDR1 is MDHEN, CDR2 SYDVKM, per germline. The J segment lost 7 bases and the V segment lost 10 bases, leaving 17 bases of the junction unmatched. The CDR3 contains 15 residues. The CDR3 nucleotides read TGTGCCACCGGAAAACGGGAGGGACTTAGGGGGACCCAGTACTTC. Amino acids: CATGKREGLRGTQYF.

The V gene is TRBV7-9, the J gene TRBJ2-1, with D maybe TRBD1 (5 bases). From germline, CDR1 is SEHNR and CDR2 FQNEAQ (reference sequence). The V gene lost 4 bases and the J gene lost 7 bases, with 5 bases spanning the gap. The CDR3 has 11 residues. The CDR3 region has the DNA TGTGCCAGCAGCTCAGGGAATGAGCAGTTCTTC. It codes for CASSSGNEQFF.

The rearrangement uses TRBV28 and TRBJ2-7, with 9 bases fitting TRBD2. J was trimmed by 12 bases and V by 1 base; bases with no gene match: 4. Germline CDR1 MDHEN, CDR2 SYDVKM. This CDR3 is built from 12 residues. CDR3 in amino acids: CASSLYQRGAYF. The CDR3 nucleotides read TGTGCCAGCAGTTTATACCAGCGGGGGGCGTACTTC.

The rearrangement links TRBV5-1 to TRBJ2-1, with D possibly matching TRBD1 (5 bases). This CDR3 region has 15 residues. Germline CDR1 and CDR2: SGHRS and YFSETQ. Trimming removed 0 bases from V and 3 bases from J, with 10 bases in between. This CDR3 is CASSLDLDIYNEQFF. Written as DNA, the CDR3 is TGCGCCAGCAGCTTGGACCTGGACATCTACAATGAGCAGTTCTTC.

The chain is built from TRBV7-2 and TRBJ2-1; no definite D call. In germline, CDR1 is SGHTA, CDR2 FQGNSA. The CDR3 loop spans 13 amino acids. V lost 0 bases and J 7 bases, leaving 7 bases between the germline ends. CDR3: CASSLASWNEQFF. For the CDR3, the DNA is TGTGCCAGCAGCTTAGCTAGTTGGAATGAGCAGTTCTTC.

This chain links TRBV6-5 with TRBJ2-7, with a tentative D call TRBD1 (6 bases). Germline CDR1 reads MNHEY; CDR2 reads SVGAGI. The V and J ends lost 5 bases and 5 bases respectively, with 16 bases between them. The CDR3 loop spans 14 amino acids. As DNA, the CDR3 is TGTGCCAGCAGTGAACGCGGCAGGGGCCACGAGCAGTACTTC. The encoded protein is CASSERGRGHEQYF.

CDR3 DNA: TGTGCCAGCTCACGTGGACTAGGGAACTACAATGAGCAGTTCTTC. It translates to CASSRGLGNYNEQFF. This chain joins TRBV18 and TRBJ2-1; 7 bases match TRBD2. From germline, CDR1 is KGHSH and CDR2 LQKENI. V shed 4 bases, J shed 3 bases, and the junction held 6 bases outside the gene matches. The CDR3 runs 15 residues.

The chain uses TRBV28 and TRBJ1-4, with D perhaps matching TRBD1 (6 bases). Deletions cut 3 bases from V and 6 bases from J, with 17 bases between. This CDR3 spans 16 amino acids. CDR1 and CDR2 from the germline V gene are MDHEN and SYDVKM. The DNA of the CDR3 is TGTGCCAGCAGTTTTCAGGGGCCCCCTGAGGATGAAAAACTGTTTTTT. Translating gives CASSFQGPPEDEKLFF.

The chain couples TRBV4-3 to TRBJ1-5, with D unresolved. Between the trimmed V and J ends, which lost 0 bases and 7 bases, there was a span of 13 bases. The germline V gene encodes CDR1 LGHNA and CDR2 YSLEER. The CDR3 contains 15 residues. Written as DNA, the CDR3 is TGCGCCAGCAGCCAAGACTGGAGGGATGCGCAGCCCCAGCATTTT. Amino acids: CASSQDWRDAQPQHF.

V and J are TRBV28 and TRBJ1-1, with 9 bases aligning to TRBD1. V was pared by 2 bases and J by 6 bases, with 7 bases of the junction left unmatched. Germline V gene lookup returns CDR1 MDHEN and CDR2 SYDVKM. The CDR3 loop spans 15 amino acids. CDR3 residues: CASSLPQGARAEAFF. CDR3 sequence (DNA): TGTGCCAGCAGTTTACCACAGGGGGCTCGCGCTGAAGCTTTCTTT.

This chain connects TRBV9 to TRBJ2-7, with D perhaps matching TRBD2 (7 bases). V lost 2 bases and J 3 bases, leaving 15 bases between the germline ends. The CDR3 extends over 15 amino acids. The V gene's germline CDR1 is SGDLS and CDR2 YYNGEE. The CDR3 region has the DNA TGTGCCAGCAGCGTGGGGGGGGCGGGGAGCTACGAGCAGTACTTC. As protein: CASSVGGAGSYEQYF.

This clone occurred a few times. The V and J genes are TRBV7-2 and TRBJ1-2, with no clear D. Trimming took 1 base from V and 7 from J, leaving 4 bases between them. Germline CDR1 is SGHTA and CDR2 is FQGNSA. The CDR3 has 11 amino acids. The CDR3 DNA reads TGTGCCAGCAGCTTAGGAGGTGGCTACACCTTC. This translates into CASSLGGGYTF.